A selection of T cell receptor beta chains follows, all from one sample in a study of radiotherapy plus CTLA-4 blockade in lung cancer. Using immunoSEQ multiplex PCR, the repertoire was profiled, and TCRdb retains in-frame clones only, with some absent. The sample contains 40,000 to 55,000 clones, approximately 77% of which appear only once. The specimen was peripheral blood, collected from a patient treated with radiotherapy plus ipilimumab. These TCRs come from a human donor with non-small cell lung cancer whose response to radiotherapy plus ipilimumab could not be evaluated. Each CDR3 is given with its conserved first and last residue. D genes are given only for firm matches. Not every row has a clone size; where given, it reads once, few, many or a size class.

CASRETGARAWEQYF | TGTGCCAGCAGAGAGACAGGGGCCCGCGCGTGGGAGCAGTACTTC | TRBV28 | TRBD1 | TRBJ2-7 | -
CASTTGQGRSYGYTF | TGTGCCAGCACCACGGGACAGGGTAGGAGCTATGGCTACACCTTC | TRBV18 | TRBD1 | TRBJ1-2 | -
CASSISGFLSYEQYF | TGTGCCAGCAGCATCAGCGGTTTCCTCTCCTACGAGCAGTACTTC | TRBV5-6 | - | TRBJ2-7 | -
CASSYSTQPQHF | TGTGCCAGCAGTTACTCGACACAGCCCCAGCATTTT | TRBV6-6 | - | TRBJ1-5 | -
CASSLDVAGVPTDTQYF | TGTGCCAGCAGCTTAGACGTAGCGGGAGTCCCCACAGATACGCAGTATTTT | TRBV7-2 | TRBD2 | TRBJ2-3 | -
CSVEGGNLYGYTF | TGCAGCGTTGAGGGGGGGAACCTCTATGGCTACACCTTC | TRBV29-1 | - | TRBJ1-2 | -
CATSPEGIHAGELFF | TGTGCCACCAGCCCTGAGGGTATCCACGCCGGGGAGCTGTTTTTT | TRBV15 | - | TRBJ2-2 | -
CASSPGGLASTGELFF | TGCGCCAGCAGCCCGGGCGGACTAGCGAGCACCGGGGAGCTGTTTTTT | TRBV5-1 | TRBD2 | TRBJ2-2 | -
CASSFWGGQVVPGWNTIYF | TGTGCCAGCAGTTTCTGGGGGGGACAGGTCGTTCCGGGTTGGAACACCATATATTTT | TRBV28 | TRBD1 | TRBJ1-3 | -
CASSSHIKKGNNTEAFF | TGCGCCAGCAGCTCGCATATAAAAAAGGGGAATAACACTGAAGCTTTCTTT | TRBV5-1 | - | TRBJ1-1 | -
CASSLRPGIGEQFF | TGTGCCAGCAGCTTGCGTCCGGGGATCGGTGAGCAGTTCTTC | TRBV7-2 | - | TRBJ2-1 | -
CASSSHTRTDFLGYTF | TGTGCCAGCAGTTCCCATACCCGGACTGATTTTCTCGGCTACACCTTC | TRBV6-5 | - | TRBJ1-2 | -
CASSLMAQGSSYNEQFF | TGCGCCAGCAGCCTCATGGCACAGGGAAGCTCCTACAATGAGCAGTTCTTC | TRBV4-3 | - | TRBJ2-1 | -
CASSPRTGWKTEAFF | TGTGCCAGCAGTCCTAGGACAGGGTGGAAGACTGAAGCTTTCTTT | TRBV27 | TRBD1 | TRBJ1-1 | -
CASSSHLWGADTQYF | TGTGCCAGCAGTTCCCACCTCTGGGGGGCAGATACGCAGTATTTT | TRBV6-6 | - | TRBJ2-3 | -
CASSHGSSLVYEQYF | TGCGCCAGCAGCCACGGTAGCAGTCTGGTCTACGAGCAGTACTTC | TRBV5-1 | - | TRBJ2-7 | -
CASSLWTGDTGELFF | TGTGCCAGCTCACTTTGGACAGGAGACACCGGGGAGCTGTTTTTT | TRBV18 | TRBD1 | TRBJ2-2 | -
CASSPGGSRQLKNIQYF | TGTGCCAGCAGTCCCGGAGGGAGCCGACAGCTAAAAAACATTCAGTACTTC | TRBV5-4 | - | TRBJ2-4 | -
CASSLEEYSYEQYF | TGCGCCAGCAGCCTTGAGGAGTACTCCTACGAGCAGTACTTC | TRBV4-3 | - | TRBJ2-7 | -
CASTTDRGFQETQYF | TGTGCCAGCACTACCGACAGGGGTTTCCAGGAGACCCAGTACTTC | TRBV25-1 | TRBD1 | TRBJ2-5 | -
CASSTYSGTSARGEQYF | TGTGCCAGTAGTACATACTCCGGGACTAGCGCCCGGGGCGAGCAGTACTTC | TRBV19 | TRBD2 | TRBJ2-7 | -
CASSPGTSGRAGETQYF | TGCGCCAGCAGCCCCGGGACTAGCGGGAGGGCCGGGGAGACCCAGTACTTC | TRBV4-1 | TRBD2 | TRBJ2-5 | -
CASSLTRGLGAEQYF | TGTGCCAGCAGCTTAACGCGTGGACTAGGGGCAGAGCAGTACTTC | TRBV11-1 | TRBD2 | TRBJ2-7 | -
CASRRTGWNNYGYTF | TGTGCCAGCAGGCGGACAGGGTGGAATAACTATGGCTACACCTTC | TRBV27 | TRBD1 | TRBJ1-2 | once
CASSSPRGAREAFF | TGTGCCAGCAGCTCCCCTCGGGGGGCTCGTGAAGCTTTCTTT | TRBV11-2 | - | TRBJ1-1 | -
CASSKPKQGRPTGELFF | TGTGCCAGCAGCAAACCAAAACAGGGGCGCCCCACCGGGGAGCTGTTTTTT | TRBV7-9 | TRBD1 | TRBJ2-2 | few
CASSNPGGSYEQYF | TGTGCCAGCAGCAATCCCGGCGGCTCCTACGAGCAGTACTTC | TRBV5-6 | - | TRBJ2-7 | -
CASSLIPPDTSGNTIYF | TGCGCCAGCAGCCTGATCCCTCCGGACACCTCTGGAAACACCATATATTTT | TRBV5-1 | - | TRBJ1-3 | -
CAISEGDSSNQPQHF | TGTGCCATCAGTGAGGGGGACTCTAGCAATCAGCCCCAGCATTTT | TRBV10-3 | - | TRBJ1-5 | -
CASSSRRGFGDSNQPQHF | TGTGCCAGCAGCTCAAGGAGGGGTTTTGGCGATAGCAATCAGCCCCAGCATTTT | TRBV5-6 | - | TRBJ1-5 | few
CASSRTSGIKTQYF | TGTGCCAGCAGCCGGACTAGCGGGATAAAGACCCAGTACTTC | TRBV7-9 | TRBD2 | TRBJ2-5 | few
CASSLLSGGGTYQETQYF | TGTGCCAGCAGCTTATTATCCGGCGGGGGGACGTACCAAGAGACCCAGTACTTC | TRBV7-2 | TRBD2 | TRBJ2-5 | -
CASSTYGTSITGELFF | TGTGCCAGCAGCACGTACGGGACTAGTATCACCGGGGAGCTGTTTTTT | TRBV7-3 | TRBD2 | TRBJ2-2 | once
CASSFTGVSGELFF | TGTGCCAGCAGCTTTACAGGGGTTAGCGGGGAGCTGTTTTTT | TRBV7-2 | TRBD1 | TRBJ2-2 | -
CASSFPGNSPLHF | TGTGCCAGCAGCTTTCCAGGGAATTCACCCCTCCACTTT | TRBV7-6 | - | TRBJ1-6 | -
CASSLGGSGAEAFF | TGCGCCAGCAGCTTGGGTGGGTCCGGGGCTGAAGCTTTCTTT | TRBV5-1 | - | TRBJ1-1 | -
CATSSRLVSSYEQYF | TGTGCCACCAGCTCCAGACTAGTAAGCTCCTACGAGCAGTACTTC | TRBV15 | - | TRBJ2-7 | few
CSVAWGGLDQPQHF | TGCAGCGTGGCGTGGGGGGGGTTGGATCAGCCCCAGCATTTT | TRBV29-1 | - | TRBJ1-5 | -
CASSSPGVGYEQYF | TGTGCCAGCAGTTCCCCAGGGGTTGGCTACGAGCAGTACTTC | TRBV28 | - | TRBJ2-7 | once
CASSPGISNYGYTF | TGTGCCAGCAGCCCAGGGATCTCTAACTATGGCTACACCTTC | TRBV5-4 | - | TRBJ1-2 | once